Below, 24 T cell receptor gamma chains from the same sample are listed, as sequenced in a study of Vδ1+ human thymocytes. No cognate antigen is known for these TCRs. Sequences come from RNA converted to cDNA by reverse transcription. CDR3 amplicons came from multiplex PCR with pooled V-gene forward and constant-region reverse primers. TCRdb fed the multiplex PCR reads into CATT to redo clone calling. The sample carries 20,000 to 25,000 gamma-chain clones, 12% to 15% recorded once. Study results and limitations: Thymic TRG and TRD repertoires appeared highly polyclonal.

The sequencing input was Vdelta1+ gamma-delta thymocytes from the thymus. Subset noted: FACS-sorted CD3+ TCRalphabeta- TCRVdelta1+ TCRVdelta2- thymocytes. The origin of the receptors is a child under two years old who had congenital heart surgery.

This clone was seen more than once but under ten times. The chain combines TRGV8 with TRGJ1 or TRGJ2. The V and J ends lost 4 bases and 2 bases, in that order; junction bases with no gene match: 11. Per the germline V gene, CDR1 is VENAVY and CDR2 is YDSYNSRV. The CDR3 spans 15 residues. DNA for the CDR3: TGTGCCACCTGGGAGAAGCCTCAGGATTATTATAAGAAACTCTTT. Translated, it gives CATWEKPQDYYKKLF.

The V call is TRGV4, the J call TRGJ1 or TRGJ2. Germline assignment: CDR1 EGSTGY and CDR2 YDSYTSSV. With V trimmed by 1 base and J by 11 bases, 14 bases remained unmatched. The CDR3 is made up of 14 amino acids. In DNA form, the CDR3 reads TGTGCCACCTGGGATGGCCCCTACGGGGGGGAGAAACTCTTT. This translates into CATWDGPYGGEKLF.

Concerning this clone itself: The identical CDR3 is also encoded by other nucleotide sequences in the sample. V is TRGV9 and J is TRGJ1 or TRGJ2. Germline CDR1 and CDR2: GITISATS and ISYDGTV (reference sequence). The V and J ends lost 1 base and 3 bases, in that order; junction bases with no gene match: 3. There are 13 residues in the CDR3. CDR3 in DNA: TGTGCCTTGTGGGAGGTCTCTTATTATAAGAAACTCTTT. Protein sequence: CALWEVSYYKKLF.

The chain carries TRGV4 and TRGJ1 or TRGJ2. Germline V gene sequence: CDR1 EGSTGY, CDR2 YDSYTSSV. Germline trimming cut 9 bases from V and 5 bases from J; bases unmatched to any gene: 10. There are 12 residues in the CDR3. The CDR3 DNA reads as TGTGCCACCGGAACTACTCATTATAAGAAACTCTTT. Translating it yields CATGTTHYKKLF.

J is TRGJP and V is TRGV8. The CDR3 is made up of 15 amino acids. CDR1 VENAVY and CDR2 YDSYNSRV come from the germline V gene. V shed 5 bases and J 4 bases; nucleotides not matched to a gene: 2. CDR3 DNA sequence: TGTGCCACCTGGGCCCAAGAGTTGGGCAAAAAAATCAAGGTATTT. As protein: CATWAQELGKKIKVF.

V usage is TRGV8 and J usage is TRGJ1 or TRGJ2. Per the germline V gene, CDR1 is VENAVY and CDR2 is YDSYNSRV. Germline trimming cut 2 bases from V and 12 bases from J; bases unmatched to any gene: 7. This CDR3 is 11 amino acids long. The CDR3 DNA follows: TGTGCCACCTGGGATAAGGTTCGGAAACTCTTT. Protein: CATWDKVRKLF.

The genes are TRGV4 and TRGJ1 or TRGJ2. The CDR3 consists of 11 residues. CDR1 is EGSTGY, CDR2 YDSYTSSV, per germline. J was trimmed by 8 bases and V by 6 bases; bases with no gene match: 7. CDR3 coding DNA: TGTGCCACCTGGAAGCCTCATAAGAAACTCTTT. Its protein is CATWKPHKKLF.

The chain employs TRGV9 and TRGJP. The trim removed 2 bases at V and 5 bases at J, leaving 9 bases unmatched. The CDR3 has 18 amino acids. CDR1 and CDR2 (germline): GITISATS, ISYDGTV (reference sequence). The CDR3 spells CALWEAAEKELGKKIKVF. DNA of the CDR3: TGTGCCTTGTGGGAGGCAGCCGAGAAAGAGTTGGGCAAAAAAATCAAGGTATTT.

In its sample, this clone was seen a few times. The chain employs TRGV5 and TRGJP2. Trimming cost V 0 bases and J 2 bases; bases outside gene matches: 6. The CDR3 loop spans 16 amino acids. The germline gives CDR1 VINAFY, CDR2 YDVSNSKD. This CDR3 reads CATWDRLSSSDWIKTF. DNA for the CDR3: TGTGCCACCTGGGACAGGCTCTCGAGTAGTGATTGGATCAAGACGTTT.

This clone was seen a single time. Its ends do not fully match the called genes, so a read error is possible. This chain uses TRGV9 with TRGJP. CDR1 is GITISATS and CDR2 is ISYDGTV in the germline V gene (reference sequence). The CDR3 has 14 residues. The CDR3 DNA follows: TGTGCCTCGTGGCTAGAGTTGGGCAAAAAAATCAAGGTATTT. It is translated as CASWLELGKKIKVF.

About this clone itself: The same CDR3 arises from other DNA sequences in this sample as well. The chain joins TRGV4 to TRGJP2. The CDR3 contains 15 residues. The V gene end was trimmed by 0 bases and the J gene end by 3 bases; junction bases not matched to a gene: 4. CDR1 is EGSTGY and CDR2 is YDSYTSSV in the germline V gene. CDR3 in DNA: TGTGCCACCTGGGATGGGCGGGGTAGTGATTGGATCAAGACGTTT. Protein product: CATWDGRGSDWIKTF.

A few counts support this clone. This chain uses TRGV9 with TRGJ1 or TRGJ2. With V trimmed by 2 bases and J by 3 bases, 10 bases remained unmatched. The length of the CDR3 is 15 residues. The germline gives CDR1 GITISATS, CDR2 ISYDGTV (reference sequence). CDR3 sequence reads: CALWEGTPSYYKKLF. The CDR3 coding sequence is TGTGCCTTGTGGGAGGGAACTCCCTCTTATTATAAGAAACTCTTT.

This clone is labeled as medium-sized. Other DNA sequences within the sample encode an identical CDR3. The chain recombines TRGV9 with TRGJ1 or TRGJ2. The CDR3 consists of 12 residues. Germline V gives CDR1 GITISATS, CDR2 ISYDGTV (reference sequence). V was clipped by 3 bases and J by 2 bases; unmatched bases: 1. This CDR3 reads CALWEYYYKKLF. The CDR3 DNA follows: TGTGCCTTGTGGGAGTATTATTATAAGAAACTCTTT.

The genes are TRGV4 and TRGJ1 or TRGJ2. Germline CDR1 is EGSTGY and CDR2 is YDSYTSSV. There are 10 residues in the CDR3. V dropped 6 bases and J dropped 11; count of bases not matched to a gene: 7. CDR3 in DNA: TGTGCCACCTGGACCAATCAGAAACTCTTT. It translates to CATWTNQKLF.

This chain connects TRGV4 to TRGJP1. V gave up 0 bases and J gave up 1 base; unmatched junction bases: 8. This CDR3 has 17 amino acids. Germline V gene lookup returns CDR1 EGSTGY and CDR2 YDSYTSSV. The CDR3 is CATWDGWGGTTGWFKIF. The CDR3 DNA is TGTGCCACCTGGGATGGGTGGGGGGGTACCACTGGTTGGTTCAAGATATTT.

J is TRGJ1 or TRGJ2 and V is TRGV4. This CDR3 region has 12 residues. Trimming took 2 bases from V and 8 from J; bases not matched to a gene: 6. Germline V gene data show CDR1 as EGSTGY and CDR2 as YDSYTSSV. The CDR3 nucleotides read TGTGCCACCTGGGATGACCCTAATAAGAAACTCTTT. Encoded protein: CATWDDPNKKLF.

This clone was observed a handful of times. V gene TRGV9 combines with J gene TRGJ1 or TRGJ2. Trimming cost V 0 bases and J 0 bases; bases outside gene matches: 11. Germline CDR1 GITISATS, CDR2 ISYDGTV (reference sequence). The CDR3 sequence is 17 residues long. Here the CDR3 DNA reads TGTGCCTTGTGGGAGGTGCCTTTAGGTCCGAATTATTATAAGAAACTCTTT. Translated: CALWEVPLGPNYYKKLF.

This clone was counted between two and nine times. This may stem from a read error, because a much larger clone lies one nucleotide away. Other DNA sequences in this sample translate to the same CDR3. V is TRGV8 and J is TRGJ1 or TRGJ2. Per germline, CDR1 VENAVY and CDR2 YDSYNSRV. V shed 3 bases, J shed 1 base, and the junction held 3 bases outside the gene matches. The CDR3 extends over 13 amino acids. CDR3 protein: CATWDSNYYKKLF. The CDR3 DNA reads TGTGCCACCTGGGATTCTAATTATTATAAGAAACTCTTT.

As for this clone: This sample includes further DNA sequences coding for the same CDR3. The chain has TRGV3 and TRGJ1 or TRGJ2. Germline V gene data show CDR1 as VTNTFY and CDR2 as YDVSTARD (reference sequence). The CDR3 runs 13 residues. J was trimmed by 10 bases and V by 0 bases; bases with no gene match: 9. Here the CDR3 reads CATWDRPRDKKLF. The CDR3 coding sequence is TGTGCCACCTGGGACAGGCCCCGGGACAAGAAACTCTTT.

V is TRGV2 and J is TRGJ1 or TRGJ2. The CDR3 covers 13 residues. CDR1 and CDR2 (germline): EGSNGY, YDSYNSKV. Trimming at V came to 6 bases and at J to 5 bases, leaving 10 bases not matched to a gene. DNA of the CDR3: TGTGCCACCTGGAATCGGGAGAATTATAAGAAACTCTTT. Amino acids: CATWNRENYKKLF.

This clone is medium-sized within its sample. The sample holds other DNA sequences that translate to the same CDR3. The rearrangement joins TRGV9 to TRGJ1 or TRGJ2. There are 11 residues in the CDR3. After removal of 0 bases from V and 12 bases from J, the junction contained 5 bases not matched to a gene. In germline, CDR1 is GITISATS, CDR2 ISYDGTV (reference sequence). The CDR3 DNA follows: TGTGCCTTGTGGGAGGTGCTCGGGAAACTCTTT. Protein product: CALWEVLGKLF.

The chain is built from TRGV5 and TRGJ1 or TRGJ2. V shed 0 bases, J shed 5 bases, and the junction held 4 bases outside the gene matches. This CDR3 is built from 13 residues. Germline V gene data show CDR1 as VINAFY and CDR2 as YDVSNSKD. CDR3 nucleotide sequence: TGTGCCACCTGGGACAGGACAAATTATAAGAAACTCTTT. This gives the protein CATWDRTNYKKLF.

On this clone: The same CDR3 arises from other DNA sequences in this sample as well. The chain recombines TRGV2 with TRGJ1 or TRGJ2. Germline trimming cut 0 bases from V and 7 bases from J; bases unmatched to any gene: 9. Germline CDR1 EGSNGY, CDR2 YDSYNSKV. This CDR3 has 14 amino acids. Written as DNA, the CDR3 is TGTGCCACCTGGGACGGGCCCGGTGACTATAAGAAACTCTTT. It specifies CATWDGPGDYKKLF.

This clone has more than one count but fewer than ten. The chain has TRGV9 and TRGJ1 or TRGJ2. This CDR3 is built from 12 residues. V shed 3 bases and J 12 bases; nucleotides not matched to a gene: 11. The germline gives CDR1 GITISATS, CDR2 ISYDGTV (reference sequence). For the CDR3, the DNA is TGTGCCTTGTGGGAGTCGCTCCAAAGGAAACTCTTT. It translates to CALWESLQRKLF.